These T cell receptor beta chains were read from a single sample in a study of blood T cell repertoires in COVID-19. TCRdb's copy holds only in-frame clones and misses some; the assay was immunoSEQ multiplex PCR. Of around 190,000 clones in the sample, approximately 80% were seen once. Specimen: peripheral blood. The source is a human donor in a cohort sampled during active COVID-19. CDR3s include the opening cysteine and the closing phenylalanine or tryptophan. D genes are given only for firm matches. A row's size may be missing; if present it is once, few, many or a size class.

size	D	V	J	CDR3	DNA
.	TRBD2	TRBV27	TRBJ2-1	CASSSRTSGVKGYNEQFF	TGTGCCAGCAGTTCCCGGACTAGCGGAGTCAAGGGGTACAATGAGCAGTTCTTC
.	.	TRBV28	TRBJ2-3	CASRPWRVASTNTQYF	TGTGCCAGCAGACCGTGGCGGGTCGCTAGCACAAATACGCAGTATTTT
.	TRBD2	TRBV5-1	TRBJ2-5	CASSLAAAGGGQETQYF	TGCGCCAGCAGCTTGGCCGCTGCGGGAGGGGGGCAAGAGACCCAGTACTTC
.	TRBD2	TRBV7-2	TRBJ2-2	CASSSSGLAGPTGTGELFF	TGTGCCAGCAGCTCTAGCGGACTAGCGGGACCAACGGGAACCGGGGAGCTGTTTTTT
.	TRBD2	TRBV19	TRBJ2-5	CASSPGTSGRRRETQYF	TGTGCCAGTAGCCCCGGGACTAGCGGGAGGAGGAGGGAGACCCAGTACTTC
.	TRBD1	TRBV30	TRBJ2-5	CAWSVGRGSETQYF	TGTGCCTGGAGTGTAGGCAGGGGGTCGGAGACCCAGTACTTC
.	.	TRBV28	TRBJ2-7	CASTQGSQFYEQYF	TGTGCCAGCACCCAGGGATCCCAGTTCTACGAGCAGTACTTC
.	.	TRBV30	TRBJ1-5	CASDSGNQPQHF	TGTGCCTCAGACAGTGGAAATCAGCCCCAGCATTTT
.	.	TRBV7-2	TRBJ2-5	CASSRSGGVEETQYF	TGTGCCAGCAGCCGCAGCGGAGGGGTTGAAGAGACCCAGTACTTC
.	.	TRBV18	TRBJ2-6	CASSPPVRGAKGANVLTF	TGTGCCAGCTCACCACCGGTTCGGGGGGCAAAAGGGGCCAACGTCCTGACTTTC
.	TRBD1	TRBV27	TRBJ1-1	CASRPRTGGTAEAFF	TGTGCCAGCAGACCTCGGACAGGGGGAACGGCTGAAGCTTTCTTT
.	TRBD1	TRBV7-9	TRBJ2-7	CASTTVAQGTYEQYF	TGTGCCAGCACCACCGTCGCACAGGGGACCTACGAGCAGTACTTC
.	.	TRBV18	TRBJ2-3	CASSPPGGGPDTQYF	TGTGCCAGCTCACCACCAGGGGGAGGGCCAGATACGCAGTATTTT
.	.	TRBV19	TRBJ1-5	CASSIIQGQPQHF	TGTGCCAGTAGTATAATTCAGGGTCAGCCCCAGCATTTT
.	.	TRBV27	TRBJ1-1	CASSWSEGETEAFF	TGTGCCAGCAGTTGGTCAGAGGGCGAGACTGAAGCTTTCTTT
.	.	TRBV11-2	TRBJ2-7	CASSFGRGSSYEQYF	TGTGCCAGCAGCTTCGGGCGGGGAAGCTCCTACGAGCAGTACTTC
.	TRBD2	TRBV7-7	TRBJ2-2	CASSLVGTSGSRELFF	TGTGCTAGCAGCTTGGTCGGGACTAGCGGGAGCCGGGAGCTGTTTTTT
.	.	TRBV28	TRBJ2-1	CASSLLTGRDEQFF	TGTGCCAGCAGCCTATTAACAGGGAGGGATGAGCAGTTCTTC
.	TRBD1	TRBV6-5	TRBJ1-1	CASSYWGTGGISAFF	TGTGCCAGCAGTTACTGGGGGACAGGGGGTATATCGGCTTTCTTT
.	.	TRBV28	TRBJ2-1	CASRLAGSSYNEQFF	TGTGCCAGCCGGCTGGCGGGGTCCTCCTACAATGAGCAGTTCTTC
.	TRBD1	TRBV19	TRBJ2-7	CASSRGPPYEQYF	TGTGCCAGTAGCAGGGGGCCCCCCTACGAGCAGTACTTC
.	TRBD2	TRBV10-3	TRBJ2-5	CAISAPAGANQETQYF	TGTGCCATCAGCGCCCCTGCGGGAGCCAACCAAGAGACCCAGTACTTC
.	TRBD2	TRBV27	TRBJ2-7	CASSLKAGGEQYF	TGTGCCAGCAGTTTGAAAGCGGGAGGCGAGCAGTACTTC
once	TRBD2	TRBV10-3	TRBJ2-7	CAIGAGGSSYEQYF	TGTGCCATCGGGGCGGGAGGCTCCTCCTACGAGCAGTACTTC
.	TRBD1	TRBV12-3/TRBV12-4	TRBJ2-7	CASSYRDSYEQYF	TGTGCCAGCAGCTACCGGGACAGCTACGAGCAGTACTTC
once	.	TRBV28	TRBJ1-4	CASGKPLQGSGEKLFF	TGTGCCAGCGGAAAGCCGCTTCAGGGAAGTGGTGAAAAACTGTTTTTT
.	TRBD2	TRBV24-1	TRBJ2-7	CATSDAETSGRALEQYF	TGTGCCACCAGTGATGCCGAGACTAGCGGGAGGGCCTTAGAGCAGTACTTC
once	.	TRBV6-2/TRBV6-3	TRBJ2-5	CASSPGGGEETQYF	TGTGCCAGCAGCCCCGGAGGGGGCGAGGAGACCCAGTACTTC
.	TRBD1	TRBV6-5	TRBJ1-2	CASSLDRGAWGYTF	TGTGCCAGCAGTCTTGACAGGGGTGCTTGGGGCTACACCTTC
.	TRBD1	TRBV5-8	TRBJ2-2	CASSYWTGNTGELFF	TGTGCCAGCAGCTACTGGACAGGGAACACCGGGGAGCTGTTTTTT
.	.	TRBV27	TRBJ1-3	CASSLKTGPGNTIYF	TGTGCCAGCAGTTTGAAAACAGGCCCAGGAAACACCATATATTTT
.	.	TRBV24-1	TRBJ1-5	CATSGQGPQPQHF	TGTGCCACCAGTGGCCAGGGTCCGCAGCCCCAGCATTTT
.	.	TRBV2	TRBJ2-3	CASSEHRGTDTQYF	TGTGCCAGCAGTGAACACAGGGGCACAGATACGCAGTATTTT
.	TRBD1	TRBV5-1	TRBJ2-7	CASSWTGDKTYEQYF	TGCGCCAGCAGCTGGACAGGGGATAAAACCTACGAGCAGTACTTC
.	.	TRBV18	TRBJ2-3	CASWGVDTQYF	TGTGCCAGCTGGGGAGTCGATACGCAGTATTTT
.	TRBD1	TRBV2	TRBJ1-5	CASSGQGGNQPQHF	TGTGCCAGCAGTGGACAGGGCGGCAATCAGCCCCAGCATTTT
.	TRBD2	TRBV24-1	TRBJ2-5	CATSPGDCGSCETQYF	TGTGCCACCAGCCCAGGTGACTGCGGGAGTTGTGAGACCCAGTACTTC
.	TRBD2	TRBV11-2	TRBJ2-3	CASSVDPPSGIRDTQYF	TGTGCCAGCAGCGTAGACCCCCCTAGCGGGATTAGAGATACGCAGTATTTT
.	TRBD2	TRBV15	TRBJ2-1	CATSRGGRAWGEQFF	TGTGCCACCAGCAGAGGCGGGAGGGCCTGGGGTGAGCAGTTCTTC
.	TRBD1	TRBV28	TRBJ1-2	CANRDSNNYGYTF	TGTGCCAACCGGGACAGCAACAACTATGGCTACACCTTC
.	.	TRBV6-5	TRBJ1-2	CASSVREDYGYTF	TGTGCCAGCTCCGTACGGGAGGACTATGGCTACACCTTC
.	TRBD2	TRBV2	TRBJ2-1	CASSGGSTSRGRDEQFF	TGTGCCAGCAGCGGGGGGAGTACGTCCCGAGGGCGTGATGAGCAGTTCTTC
.	TRBD1	TRBV10-2	TRBJ1-1	CASSWGESRQGPLIEAFF	TGCGCCAGCAGTTGGGGGGAATCAAGACAGGGACCCTTGATTGAAGCTTTCTTT
.	.	TRBV2	TRBJ2-4	CASSGQAGIAKNIQYF	TGTGCCAGCAGTGGACAGGCTGGAATAGCCAAAAACATTCAGTACTTC
once	.	TRBV7-2	TRBJ1-5	CASSLMGGNQPQHF	TGTGCCAGCAGCTTAATGGGCGGCAATCAGCCCCAGCATTTT
.	.	TRBV6-5	TRBJ1-4	CASSRRATTNEKLFF	TGTGCCAGCAGTCGCAGGGCCACAACTAATGAAAAACTGTTTTTT
.	.	TRBV7-2	TRBJ2-1	CASSNGHSSYNEQFF	TGTGCCAGCAGCAACGGACATAGCTCCTACAATGAGCAGTTCTTC
many	.	TRBV11-2	TRBJ2-5	CASSLVSGSSQETQYF	TGTGCCAGCAGCTTAGTGTCGGGGAGCAGCCAAGAGACCCAGTACTTC
few	TRBD1	TRBV28	TRBJ1-5	CASRYWDRDQPQHF	TGTGCCAGCAGATATTGGGACAGGGATCAGCCCCAGCATTTT
few	.	TRBV7-9	TRBJ1-1	CASSLGGRDAFF	TGTGCCAGCAGCTTAGGAGGGCGGGACGCTTTCTTT
.	.	TRBV29-1	TRBJ1-2	CSVGGSLYGYTF	TGCAGCGTTGGAGGCTCCCTCTATGGCTACACCTTC
.	TRBD1	TRBV7-6	TRBJ1-3	CASSLVGTGSYSGNTIYF	TGTGCCAGCAGCTTAGTAGGGACAGGGTCCTACTCTGGAAACACCATATATTTT